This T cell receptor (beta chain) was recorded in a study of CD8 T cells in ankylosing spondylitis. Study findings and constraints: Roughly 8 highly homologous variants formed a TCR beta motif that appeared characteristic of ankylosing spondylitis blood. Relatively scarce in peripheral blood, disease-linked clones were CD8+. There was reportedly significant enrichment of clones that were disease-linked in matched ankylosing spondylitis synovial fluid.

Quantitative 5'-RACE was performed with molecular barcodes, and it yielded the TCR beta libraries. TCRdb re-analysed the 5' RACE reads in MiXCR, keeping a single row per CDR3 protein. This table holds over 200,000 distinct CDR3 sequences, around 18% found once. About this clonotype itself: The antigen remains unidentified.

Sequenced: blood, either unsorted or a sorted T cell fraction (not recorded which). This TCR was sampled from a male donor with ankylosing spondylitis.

In nucleotides, the CDR3 is TGTGCCAGCAGCCCACGGACAGGGGCTAATGAAAAACTGTTTTTT. Its protein is CASSPRTGANEKLFF. The chain carries TRBV9 and TRBJ1-4; 9 bases agree with TRBD1. The J segment lost 3 bases and the V segment lost 4 bases, leaving 4 bases of the junction unmatched. This CDR3 comprises 15 residues. Germline CDR1 reads SGDLS; CDR2 reads YYNGEE. Full variable domain (outside the CDR3, taken from reference TRBV9 and TRBJ1-4): DSGVTQTPKHLITATGQRVTLRCSPRSGDLSVYWYQQSLDQGLQFLIQYYNGEERAKGNILERFSAQQFPDLHSELNLSSLELGDSALYFCASSPRTGANEKLFFGSGTQLSVL.